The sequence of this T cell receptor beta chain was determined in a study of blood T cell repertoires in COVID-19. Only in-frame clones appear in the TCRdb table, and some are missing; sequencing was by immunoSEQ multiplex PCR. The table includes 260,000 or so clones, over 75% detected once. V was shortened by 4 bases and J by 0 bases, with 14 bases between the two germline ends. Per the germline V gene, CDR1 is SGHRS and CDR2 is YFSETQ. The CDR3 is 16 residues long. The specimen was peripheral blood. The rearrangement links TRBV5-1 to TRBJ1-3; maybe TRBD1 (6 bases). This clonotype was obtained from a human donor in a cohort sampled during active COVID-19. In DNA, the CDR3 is TGCGCCAGCAGCCCTCGACAGGCATACTCTGGAAACACCATATATTTT. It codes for CASSPRQAYSGNTIYF. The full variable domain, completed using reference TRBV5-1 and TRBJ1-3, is KAGVTQTPRYLIKTRGQQVTLSCSPISGHRSVSWYQQTPGQGLQFLFEYFSETQRNKGNFPGRFSGRQFSNSRSEMNVSTLELGDSALYLCASSPRQAYSGNTIYFGEGSWLTVV.